This TCR beta chain was found in a study of blood T cell repertoires in COVID-19 (dated by TCRdb to the early 2020s). Regarding the complete study: Collaborator samples came from the United States, Italy and Spain and covered acute and convalescent phases of COVID-19. The samples were drawn from the first 160 participants of the ongoing ImmuneRACE study and from some 1,300 subjects provided by 6 global collaborators. Sample metadata almost always included a de-identified subject ID, COVID-19 status, age in years and sex. The repertoires were released in a freely available public database intended as a resource for research on the immune response to SARS-CoV-2. The prospective study material was composed of cDNA or gDNA derived from T cells, B-cell-depleted T cells, or PBMCs. Deeply sampled blood TCRbeta repertoires from subjects exposed to, actively infected with, or recovered from COVID-19 were included in the dataset. Where available, HLA class I and class II types were taken from metadata supplied by the sample provider and were not determined by assay-based typing. Overall study results and their limits: How much clinical and demographic metadata was included differed by source and by participant, and the metadata was provided uncurated.

TCRbeta CDR3 regions were amplified from genomic DNA by means of the immunoSEQ Assay, a bias-controlled multiplex PCR. As for how the authors treated the data: The number of nucleated cells in each sample was estimated by amplification of reference gene primers within the assay. To quantify the absolute abundance of each unique TCRbeta CDR3 rearrangement, sequence reads were collapsed and filtered. For each sample, productive Simpson clonality was calculated as the square root of Simpson's diversity index over productive rearrangements. The source is immuneACCESS, and TCRdb retained only in-frame sequences with V and J called. Part of the clones is not carried over; for the studies checked, unresolved V genes explain less than half of this, and the remainder is unexplained. V, J and clone size were drawn from that table, and D and trimming were deduced from the DNA. The sample table contains 450,000 to 500,000 clones; only one count was recorded for 75% to 90% of them. In total, the top ten clones hold approximately 8% of the sample.

In the prospective study, participants were roughly 18 to 89 years old, resided in about two dozen geographic areas of the United States, and were enrolled through a virtual design. In the prospective study, participants were assigned to cohorts based on the clinical history participants reported in a screening survey and a study questionnaire. Recovered participants in ImmuneRACE Cohort 3 were defined by two consecutive negative NP/OP PCR tests, clearance by a healthcare professional, or resolution of symptoms. Each participant in the prospective study had whole blood, serum and a nasopharyngeal or oropharyngeal swab collected by mobile phlebotomists. Prospective study participants could optionally give additional blood draws and questionnaires over a roughly two-month period. Before DNA extraction, prospective study blood samples were shipped either frozen or at room temperature. CDR1 and CDR2, looked up from the germline V gene (reference sequence), are DFQATT and SNEGSKA. The CDR3 sequence holds 10 residues, the cysteine and phenylalanine included. Only the CDR3 DNA stays, 30 bases, in frame from base 1. Trimming removed 6 bases from V and 11 bases from J, leaving 13 bases between the germline ends.

A word on this clone: Its antigen remains unidentified. No much larger clone exists at a distance of one base, and base qualities are not known.

The source material was PBMCs or T cells enriched from blood (not recorded which). The rearrangement combines TRBV20-1 with TRBJ1-1; a tentative D call is TRBD1 (5 bases match). This sequence originates from a woman aged 60-70 years who had recovered from COVID-19. For the CDR3, the sequence is CSAGGRDAFF. In nucleotide form, the sequence is TGCAGTGCGGGGGGACGTGACGCTTTCTTT.